The rows below give T cell receptor beta chains drawn from one sample of a study of T cells after yellow fever vaccination. A single record per CDR3 protein comes from TCRdb applying MiXCR to the 5' RACE reads. The table shows approximately 450,000 distinct CDR3 sequences, with about 17% occurring only once. Specimen: PBMCs, collected before the yellow fever booster vaccination. These receptors were obtained from a young man who received the YFV17D yellow fever vaccine. Each CDR3 is given with its conserved first and last residue. Fields, in order: D gene, V gene, clone size, J gene, CDR3 protein, CDR3 DNA. D genes are given only for firm matches. Size tells how often a clone was seen (once, few, many) or the class of an expanded clone, and some rows leave it out.

d_call: NA; v_call: TRBV7-2; clone_size: NA; j_call: TRBJ2-3; cdr3_aa: CASGPSPDTQYF; cdr3_nt: TGTGCCAGCGGCCCATCGCCCGATACGCAGTATTTT
d_call: NA; v_call: TRBV27; clone_size: NA; j_call: TRBJ1-1; cdr3_aa: CATRSGNTEAFF; cdr3_nt: TGTGCCACCCGTTCTGGGAACACTGAAGCTTTCTTT
d_call: TRBD1; v_call: TRBV4-1; clone_size: NA; j_call: TRBJ1-4; cdr3_aa: CASSQAPGQFNEKLFF; cdr3_nt: TGCGCCAGCAGCCAGGCTCCGGGACAGTTTAATGAAAAACTGTTTTTT
d_call: NA; v_call: TRBV7-2; clone_size: NA; j_call: TRBJ1-5; cdr3_aa: CASSPAANQPQHF; cdr3_nt: TGTGCCAGCAGCCCAGCGGCCAATCAGCCCCAGCATTTT
d_call: NA; v_call: TRBV29-1; clone_size: many; j_call: TRBJ1-4; cdr3_aa: CSVEDTERGKLFF; cdr3_nt: TGCAGCGTTGAAGACACAGAGAGGGGTAAACTGTTTTTT
d_call: NA; v_call: TRBV7-2; clone_size: few; j_call: TRBJ2-6; cdr3_aa: CASSFRLAGANVLTF; cdr3_nt: TGTGCCAGCAGCTTTCGCCTGGCAGGGGCCAACGTCCTGACTTTC
d_call: NA; v_call: TRBV20-1; clone_size: NA; j_call: TRBJ2-7; cdr3_aa: CSARAQSSGDEQYF; cdr3_nt: TGCAGTGCTAGAGCACAATCGAGTGGCGACGAGCAGTACTTC
d_call: NA; v_call: TRBV5-4; clone_size: NA; j_call: TRBJ2-1; cdr3_aa: CASSLMTSSYNEQFF; cdr3_nt: TGTGCCAGCAGCTTGATGACGAGTTCCTACAATGAGCAGTTCTTC
d_call: NA; v_call: TRBV5-1; clone_size: many; j_call: TRBJ2-5; cdr3_aa: CASSGTLETQYF; cdr3_nt: TGCGCCAGCAGTGGGACACTTGAGACCCAGTACTTC
d_call: NA; v_call: TRBV13; clone_size: few; j_call: TRBJ1-3; cdr3_aa: CASSLLEGGNTIYF; cdr3_nt: TGTGCCAGCAGCCTGCTGGAGGGTGGAAACACCATATATTTT
d_call: TRBD1; v_call: TRBV5-1; clone_size: few; j_call: TRBJ1-2; cdr3_aa: CASSLDRGTYYGYTF; cdr3_nt: TGCGCCAGCAGCTTGGACAGGGGAACTTACTATGGCTACACCTTC
d_call: NA; v_call: TRBV5-1; clone_size: many; j_call: TRBJ2-3; cdr3_aa: CASSLGGITDTQYF; cdr3_nt: TGCGCCAGCAGCTTAGGGGGTATCACAGATACGCAGTATTTT
d_call: NA; v_call: TRBV7-2; clone_size: few; j_call: TRBJ2-2; cdr3_aa: CASSLLTATGRELFF; cdr3_nt: TGTGCCAGCAGCTTACTGACCGCCACCGGGCGGGAGCTGTTTTTT